This TCR beta chain was captured by sequencing in a study of cytomegalovirus exposure and HLA in healthy donors. The overall study: Among the 300 to 500 donors who were genotyped, about 80% fell in the genetic ancestry cluster that is associated with self-reported Caucasian donors.

Use of 60 Vbeta and 13 Jbeta primers characterized the PCR. Only in-frame clones appear in the TCRdb table, and some are missing; sequencing was by immunoSEQ multiplex PCR. The table includes about 180,000 clones, about 77% detected once. In the case of this clone: Antigen specificity is unknown.

Study-wide points: Productive rates of about 90% or about 30% were seen for most TCR beta V segments in an earlier analysis. TCR sequences were mostly rare, though some public TCRs occurred in many donors. In a later analysis, a genetic analysis reported fewer productive-TCR N-insertions in an Asian-associated ancestry cluster than the cohort average.

CDR1 is SGHTA, CDR2 FQGNSA, per germline. The ends were cut back, 0 bases at V and 5 bases at J, with 13 bases in the middle. The CDR3 has 15 residues. This clonotype was obtained from a woman aged 25 to 39 in good health and CMV-seropositive. Sequencing was done on a sample of PBMCs. V usage is TRBV7-2 and J usage is TRBJ1-1; tentative D call: TRBD1 (5 bases). CDR3: CASSLAAQGKTEAFF. CDR3 bases: TGTGCCAGCAGCTTAGCTGCGCAGGGTAAAACTGAAGCTTTCTTT.